This T cell receptor beta chain was captured in a study of blood T cell repertoires in COVID-19. Turning to the study itself: From the United States, Italy and Spain came samples of acute and convalescent COVID-19. From T cells, B-cell-depleted T cells, or PBMCs came the material, which was cDNA or gDNA.

Authors' processing steps: For nucleated cells, counts were estimated from reference gene primer amplification. The protocol was immunoSEQ multiplex PCR, while the TCRdb copy is restricted to in-frame clones and leaves out a portion. V, J and clone size are those of that table, while D and trimming were read from the DNA. Of 300,000 or so clones listed, 75% to 90% are singletons. With 2 bases removed from V and 6 bases from J, the gap between germline ends came to 7 bases. The CDR3 is made up of 13 amino acids. CDR1 and CDR2 (germline): ENHRY, SYGVKD. This receptor was identified in a woman in her thirties or forties with acute or convalescent COVID-19. This chain uses TRBV10-3 with TRBJ1-4; D might be TRBD1 (5 bases). The sample was peripheral blood. CDR3 nucleotides: TGTGCCATCAGTGAGAAAGGGGATGAAAAACTGTTTTTT. It encodes CAISEKGDEKLFF.